This TCR beta chain is drawn from a study of T cells in Graves' hyperthyroidism and ophthalmopathy. Study-level results: Researchers report that a 13 V-J model separated ophthalmopathy from stable hyperthyroidism. Most clonotypes that expanded in the thyroid above 0.001 also showed up in blood. For ophthalmopathy, model prediction preceded onset by a median about 6.2 months.

Exclusion of a patient resulted from uncontrolled infection, other autoimmune disease, pregnancy or lactation. The CDR3 regions of TCR beta were amplified from RNA transcripts. When the TCR CDR3 underwent first-round RT-PCR, the HTBI primer set was used. TCRdb reprocessed the multiplex PCR reads with MiXCR, giving one entry per CDR3 protein. The top ten hold around 20% of the sample, which has 540,000 or so distinct CDR3 sequences, 46% seen once. Concerning this clonotype itself: Its antigen is unknown.

The CDR3 is 13 residues long. Germline CDR1 SGDLS, CDR2 YYNGEE. The V end lost 3 bases, the J end lost 6 bases, and 13 bases lay between the germline ends. Input material: peripheral blood or thyroid tissue (not recorded which). The receptor was derived from an adult woman with Graves' disease, either hyperthyroidism or ophthalmopathy (not recorded which). The genes are TRBV9 and TRBJ2-7; D unresolved. The chain's CDR3 is CASSDQVGGEQYF. The CDR3 region has the DNA TGTGCCAGCAGCGATCAGGTAGGCGGCGAGCAGTACTTC.